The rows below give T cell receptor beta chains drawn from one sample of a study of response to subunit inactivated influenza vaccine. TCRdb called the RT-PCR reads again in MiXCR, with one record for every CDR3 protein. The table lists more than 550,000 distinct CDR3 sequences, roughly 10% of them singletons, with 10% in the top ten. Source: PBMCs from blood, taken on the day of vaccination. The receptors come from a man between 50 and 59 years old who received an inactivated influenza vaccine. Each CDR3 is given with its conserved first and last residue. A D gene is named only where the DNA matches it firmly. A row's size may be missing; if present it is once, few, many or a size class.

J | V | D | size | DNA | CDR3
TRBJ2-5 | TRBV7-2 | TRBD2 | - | TGTGCCAGCAGCTTAGCTGGTTGGCGGGGGGGGGAGACCCAGTACTTC | CASSLAGWRGGETQYF
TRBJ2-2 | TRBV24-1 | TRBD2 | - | TGTGCCACCAGTGATACCGGGACTAGCGATACTGGGGAGCTGTTTTTT | CATSDTGTSDTGELFF
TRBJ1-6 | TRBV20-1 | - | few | TGCAGTGCTAGGAAAGAGAGCTCCTATAATTCACCCCTCCACTTT | CSARKESSYNSPLHF
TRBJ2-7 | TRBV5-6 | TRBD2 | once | TGTGCCAGCAGCATCGGGACTAGCGCTACCTACGAGCAGTACTTC | CASSIGTSATYEQYF
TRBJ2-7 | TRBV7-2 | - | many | TGTGCCAGCAGCTTAGCCGGGGTGTTCGAGCAGTACTTC | CASSLAGVFEQYF
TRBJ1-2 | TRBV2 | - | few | TGTGCCACCGACAAGGGCGGGGGAGCTAACTATGGCTACACCTTC | CATDKGGGANYGYTF
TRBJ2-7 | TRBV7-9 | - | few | TGTGCCAGCAGCGCCCGACTAGAGGGGATCTACGAGCAGTACTTC | CASSARLEGIYEQYF
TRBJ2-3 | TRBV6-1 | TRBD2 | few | TGTGCCAGCAGCCGAGGACTAGCGGGAGCCTCCGACTCCACAGATACGCAGTATTTT | CASSRGLAGASDSTDTQYF
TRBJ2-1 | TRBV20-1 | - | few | TGCAGTGCTTCCAGGAGTATTGAGCAGTTCTTC | CSASRSIEQFF
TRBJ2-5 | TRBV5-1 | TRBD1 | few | TGCGCCAGCAGCGCGGACAGGCAAGAGACCCAGTACTTC | CASSADRQETQYF
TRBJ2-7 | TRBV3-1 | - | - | TGTGCCAGCAGTCTGTTGGAGGGGAACGAGCAGTACTTC | CASSLLEGNEQYF
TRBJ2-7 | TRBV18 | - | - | TGTGCCAGCTCACCACGGGTTTCAGGAGAGCAGTACTTC | CASSPRVSGEQYF
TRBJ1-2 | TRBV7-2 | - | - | TGTGCCAGCAGCTCAGGAGGCGTCAGGGCAGGATCGGGCTACACCTTC | CASSSGGVRAGSGYTF
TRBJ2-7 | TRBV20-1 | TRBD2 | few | TGCAGTGCTAGAGGACTAGCGGGAATCTCCTACGAGCAGTACTTC | CSARGLAGISYEQYF
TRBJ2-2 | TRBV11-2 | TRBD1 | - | TGTGCCAGCAGCCTGTCAACCATCCCAGGGGGTGGCGCGAACACCGGGGAGCTGTTTTTT | CASSLSTIPGGGANTGELFF
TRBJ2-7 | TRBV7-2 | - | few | TGTGCCAGCCGTCGGGGTAGCGCCTACGAGCAGTACTTC | CASRRGSAYEQYF
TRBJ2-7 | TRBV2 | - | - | TGTGCCAGCAAAGAGCTTTCTGGGGGAGCCTACGAGCAGTACTTC | CASKELSGGAYEQYF
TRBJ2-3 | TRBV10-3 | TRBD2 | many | TGTGCCATCATGGGGGCGACCTCACTAGCGGGGAGCACAGATACGCAGTATTTT | CAIMGATSLAGSTDTQYF
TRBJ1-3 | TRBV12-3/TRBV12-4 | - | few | TGTGCCAGCAGTTTAGGGCAGAGCTCTGGAAACACCATATATTTT | CASSLGQSSGNTIYF
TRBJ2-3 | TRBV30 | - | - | TGTGCCTGGAGTGCCTGGAGGGTAGATACGCAGTATTTT | CAWSAWRVDTQYF